A single sample is the source of the 20 T cell receptor beta chains below, sequenced in a study of Ad26.COV2.S vaccination and SARS-CoV-2 variants (dated by TCRdb to the early 2020s). In light of the paper, this sample's treatment or condition label describes: roughly 19 received Ad26.COV2.S at low or high dose, single or two shots; 5 received placebo; per-sample allocation not given. Repertoires of vaccine and placebo recipients were sequenced from samples collected on day 63 after the first injection. To prepare the library, the immunoSEQ multiplex PCR assay was applied. TCRdb re-hosts the immuneACCESS table, in-frame sequences only. Its copies lack some clones; in the studies checked, an unresolved V gene accounts for under half of them, and the cause for the rest is not known. The sample table records about 460,000 clones; approximately 90% of these occur just once. The ten largest clones take up 1.7% of the sample.

The sequences come from peripheral blood, collected in a trial of Ad26.COV2.S vaccine versus placebo. The receptors derive from a person between 18 and 60 years old who received the Ad26.COV2.S COVID-19 vaccine or a placebo.

The V and J genes are TRBV5-4 and TRBJ2-1; 12 nucleotides align to TRBD2. After removal of 2 bases from V and 9 bases from J, the junction contained 12 bases not matched to a gene. The CDR3 is made up of 17 amino acids. Germline V gives CDR1 SGHNT, CDR2 YYREEE (reference sequence). CDR3 loop: CASSFRMTSGSAVEQFF. In DNA form, the CDR3 reads TGTGCCAGCAGCTTTCGGATGACTAGCGGGAGTGCGGTTGAGCAGTTCTTC. Full variable domain (outside the CDR3, taken from reference TRBV5-4 and TRBJ2-1): ETGVTQSPTHLIKTRGQQVTLRCSSQSGHNTVSWYQQALGQGPQFIFQYYREEENGRGNFPPRFSGLQFPNYSSELNVNALELDDSALYLCASSFRMTSGSAVEQFFGPGTRLTVL.

This chain connects TRBV27 to TRBJ1-1; no clear D. The ends were cut back, 6 bases at V and 0 bases at J, with 14 bases in the middle. The V gene's germline CDR1 is MNHEY and CDR2 SMNVEV (reference sequence). The length of the CDR3 is 15 residues. CDR3 coding DNA: TGTGCCAGCAGCCCGTCACAGCGACTGAACACTGAAGCTTTCTTT. This sequence encodes CASSPSQRLNTEAFF.

As DNA, the CDR3 is TGTGCCAGCAGCCCCCAGGGGACAGGCTATGGCTACACCTTC. Amino acids: CASSPQGTGYGYTF. V gene TRBV9 combines with J gene TRBJ1-2, with TRBD1 identical over 8 bases. J lost 4 bases, V lost 4 bases, and 6 bases had no gene match. The CDR3 runs to 14 residues. The germline V gene has CDR1 SGDLS and CDR2 YYNGEE.

The chain recombines TRBV6-6 with TRBJ1-3; D remains ambiguous. The V end was cut by 6 bases, the J end by 0 bases, with 12 bases between. Per the germline V gene, CDR1 is MNHNY and CDR2 is SVGAGI (reference sequence). The CDR3 covers 15 residues. The CDR3 nucleotides are TGTGCCAGCAGAAAGGACGCCAACTCTGGAAACACCATATATTTT. Its protein is CASRKDANSGNTIYF.

V and J are TRBV11-2 and TRBJ2-5; D uncertain. CDR3 length equals 13 residues. The V gene's germline CDR1 is SGHAT and CDR2 FQNNGV. Trimming cost V 4 bases and J 0 bases, with 6 bases left between them. Here the CDR3 reads CASSSMYQETQYF. The CDR3 region has the DNA TGTGCCAGCAGCTCCATGTACCAAGAGACCCAGTACTTC.

The V call is TRBV29-1, the J call TRBJ2-1; 8 bases agree with TRBD1. In germline, CDR1 is SQVTM, CDR2 ANQGSEA. After removal of 3 bases from V and 3 bases from J, the junction contained 4 bases not matched to a gene. The CDR3 totals 14 residues. In DNA form, the CDR3 reads TGCAGCGTTGATGTACAGGGGGGCTACAATGAGCAGTTCTTC. This translates into CSVDVQGGYNEQFF.

J is TRBJ2-1 and V is TRBV19, with 9 bases lining up with TRBD2. Germline assignment: CDR1 LNHDA and CDR2 SQIVND (reference sequence). V shed 3 bases and J 0 bases; nucleotides not matched to a gene: 6. The CDR3 runs 17 residues. This CDR3 is CASSIPSLAGSYNEQFF. The CDR3 DNA sequence: TGTGCCAGTAGTATCCCCTCACTAGCGGGCTCCTACAATGAGCAGTTCTTC.

The V and J genes are TRBV3-1 (or the pseudogene TRBV3-2) and TRBJ1-1, with unresolved D. Germline loops: CDR1 LGHDT, CDR2 YNNKEL (reference sequence). The V end lost 4 bases, the J end lost 0 bases, and 9 bases lay between the germline ends. The CDR3 sequence is 14 residues long. The CDR3 here is CASSRRQVNTEAFF. CDR3 sequence (DNA): TGTGCCAGCAGCCGAAGGCAGGTGAACACTGAAGCTTTCTTT.

The chain couples TRBV18 to TRBJ1-2, with unresolved D. The CDR3 has 12 residues. V gave up 6 bases and J gave up 5 bases, with 10 bases separating them. Germline lookup yields CDR1 KGHSH and CDR2 LQKENI. The CDR3 DNA is TGTGCCAGCTCTTCCGACCGATATGGCTACACCTTC. It encodes CASSSDRYGYTF. Supplemented by reference TRBV18 and TRBJ1-2, the full variable domain reads NAGVMQNPRHLVRRRGQEARLRCSPMKGHSHVYWYRQLPEEGLKFMVYLQKENIIDESGMPKERFSAEFPKEGPSILRIQQVVRGDSAAYFCASSSDRYGYTFGSGTRLTVV.

This chain uses TRBV4-2 with TRBJ1-6, with TRBD1 identical over 10 bases. Germline trimming cut 0 bases from V and 8 bases from J; bases unmatched to any gene: 4. This CDR3 has 16 amino acids. Germline loops: CDR1 LGHNA, CDR2 YNFKEQ. For the CDR3, the DNA is TGTGCCAGCAGCCAAGAGGGACAGGGGCGGTATTCACCCCTCCACTTT. It encodes CASSQEGQGRYSPLHF.

CDR3 coding DNA: TGTGCCAGTAGTACCGGCGGACAAATCAATGAGCAGTTCTTC. It specifies CASSTGGQINEQFF. The chain carries TRBV19 and TRBJ2-1; a weak D match, TRBD1 (5 bases). CDR1 and CDR2 from the germline V gene are LNHDA and SQIVND (reference sequence). This CDR3 spans 14 amino acids. Trimming shortened V by 4 bases and J by 6 bases, and 13 bases separated the two germline ends.

The J gene is TRBJ1-5, the V gene TRBV6-5; D remains ambiguous. Trimming removed 5 bases at V and 0 bases at J, with 5 bases between. The CDR3 consists of 13 residues. CDR1 is MNHEY, CDR2 SVGAGI, per germline. For the CDR3, the DNA is TGTGCCAGCAGTCGGTATAGCAATCAGCCCCAGCATTTT. Protein: CASSRYSNQPQHF.

V usage is TRBV27 and J usage is TRBJ2-1; 9 bases match TRBD2. The CDR3 contains 19 residues. Per the germline V gene, CDR1 is MNHEY and CDR2 is SMNVEV (reference sequence). V was pared by 4 bases and J by 6 bases, with 19 bases of the junction left unmatched. DNA for the CDR3: TGTGCCAGCAGTTACGACGGAAGAGGCTGGACTAGCGCGCCCAATGAGCAGTTCTTC. Its translation: CASSYDGRGWTSAPNEQFF.

The chain recombines TRBV7-9 with TRBJ2-4, with D perhaps matching TRBD1 (5 bases). The CDR3 loop spans 15 amino acids. CDR1 SEHNR and CDR2 FQNEAQ come from the germline V gene (reference sequence). V was cut by 3 bases and J by 6 bases, with 15 bases left in between. CDR3 bases: TGTGCCAGCAGCTTGTATATCGACAGTGGAAACATTCAGTACTTC. It specifies CASSLYIDSGNIQYF.

The chain couples TRBV4-3 to TRBJ2-3; 13 nucleotides match TRBD2. Germline CDR1 is LGHNA and CDR2 is YSLEER. The CDR3 is 17 amino acids. V lost 0 bases to trimming and J lost 3 bases; unmatched junction nucleotides: 3. The CDR3 protein is CASSQEGLAGRTDTQYF. Here the CDR3 DNA reads TGCGCCAGCAGCCAAGAGGGACTAGCGGGGAGAACAGATACGCAGTATTTT.

V is TRBV13 and J is TRBJ1-3, with D tentatively TRBD1 (5 bases). The germline gives CDR1 PRHDT, CDR2 FYEKMQ (reference sequence). V was shortened by 4 bases and J by 0 bases, with 7 bases between the two germline ends. The CDR3 covers 14 residues. The CDR3 DNA reads as TGTGCCAGCAGCTGGGGGGGCTCTGGAAACACCATATATTTT. Translation gives CASSWGGSGNTIYF.

This clone has just one count. The J gene is TRBJ2-3, the V gene TRBV5-1; D remains ambiguous. CDR1 and CDR2 (germline): SGHRS, YFSETQ. V lost 0 bases and J lost 6, with 8 bases in between. The CDR3 extends over 13 amino acids. The CDR3 region has the DNA TGCGCCAGCAGCTTGGCCACGATGGATACGCAGTATTTT. Translation gives CASSLATMDTQYF.

The DNA of the CDR3 is TGTGCCAGCAGGCCTCTCTACAGCGACACCGGGGAGCTGTTTTTT. Its protein is CASRPLYSDTGELFF. This chain uses TRBV3-1 (or the pseudogene TRBV3-2) with TRBJ2-2; D is unclear. The CDR3 has 15 amino acids. From germline, CDR1 is LGHDT and CDR2 YNNKEL (reference sequence). Trimming shortened V by 6 bases and J by 3 bases, and 14 bases separated the two germline ends.

This clone was recorded only once. The V call is TRBV5-5, the J call TRBJ2-7; D not resolved. Looked up from germline, CDR1 is SGHKS and CDR2 is YYEKEE (reference sequence). The ends were cut back, 4 bases at V and 0 bases at J, with 11 bases in the middle. CDR3 size: 14 residues. CDR3 sequence: CASSATYPSYEQYF. Here the CDR3 DNA reads TGTGCCAGCAGCGCAACCTATCCCTCCTACGAGCAGTACTTC.

This rearrangement joins TRBV19 to TRBJ1-4; D is ambiguous. CDR1 is LNHDA and CDR2 is SQIVND in the germline V gene (reference sequence). CDR3 length: 15 amino acids. V lost 1 base to trimming and J lost 2 bases, with 8 bases between them. CDR3 bases: TGTGCCAGTAGTATAGGAGGGAATACTAATGAAAAACTGTTTTTT. Amino acids: CASSIGGNTNEKLFF.